The 20 T cell receptor beta chains listed next were all sequenced from one sample in a study of blood T cell repertoires in COVID-19. Only in-frame clones appear in the TCRdb table, and some are missing; sequencing was by immunoSEQ multiplex PCR. The profile shows a few hundred thousand clones, 75% to 90% of them singletons. Sample: PBMCs or T cells enriched from blood (not recorded which). The source is a man aged 30 to 45 who had recovered from COVID-19.

The CDR3 nucleotides read TGTGCCAGCAAGTTGGGGCTTGGCTACACCTTC. It specifies CASKLGLGYTF. V is TRBV12-3 or TRBV12-4 and J is TRBJ1-2; a weak D match, TRBD1 (5 bases). The CDR3 contains 11 residues. The germline V and J ends were trimmed by 7 bases and 7 bases, with 10 bases remaining between them.

V is TRBV18 and J is TRBJ1-1; TRBD1 agrees at 10 bases. J gave up 4 bases and V 3 bases, and 5 bases lay outside the gene matches. This CDR3 has 15 amino acids. Germline-derived CDR1 and CDR2 are KGHSH and LQKENI. CDR3 nucleotides: TGTGCCAGCTCACCCACCGGACAGGGGGGCACTGAAGCTTTCTTT. The encoded protein is CASSPTGQGGTEAFF.

V is TRBV24-1 and J is TRBJ2-2; 7 bases are shared with TRBD1. The CDR3 is 16 amino acids. Germline V CDR1 and CDR2: KGHDR, SFDVKD. J was trimmed by 5 bases and V by 1 base; bases with no gene match: 6. CDR3 DNA sequence: TGTGCCACCAGTGATTTTCCAGGGGGTGGGACCGGGGAGCTGTTTTTT. Protein product: CATSDFPGGGTGELFF.

This rearrangement joins TRBV15 to TRBJ2-1, with 11 bases that match TRBD2. The CDR3 has 17 amino acids. Trimming at V came to 5 bases and at J to 2 bases, leaving 8 bases not matched to a gene. Germline CDR1 and CDR2: LNHNV and YYDKDF (reference sequence). This chain's CDR3 is CATSGPSGRPPYNEQFF. The CDR3 DNA reads as TGTGCCACCAGCGGACCTAGCGGGAGGCCTCCCTACAATGAGCAGTTCTTC.

The rearrangement uses TRBV13 and TRBJ2-7, with 8 bases aligning to TRBD2. V lost 6 bases, J lost 2 bases, and 15 bases stayed unmatched. CDR1 and CDR2 from the germline V gene are PRHDT and FYEKMQ (reference sequence). This CDR3 is 17 amino acids long. CDR3 DNA sequence: TGTGCCAGCAGACCCCCGATGTGGCGGGAGGACACCTACGAGCAGTACTTC. Its protein is CASRPPMWREDTYEQYF.

Regarding this clone: A junction boundary mismatches the germline segment, possibly from a read error. The chain carries TRBV6-4 and TRBJ1-2; D ambiguous. This CDR3 has 14 amino acids. Germline assignment: CDR1 MRHNA and CDR2 SNTAGT. CDR3 loop: CASSEWNGNYGYTF. The DNA of the CDR3 is TGTGCCAGCAGTGAATGGAACGGGAACTATGGCTACACTTTC.

The chain combines TRBV6-6 with TRBJ2-7, with D maybe TRBD1 (7 bases). The CDR3 runs 16 residues. Germline values: CDR1 MNHNY, CDR2 SVGAGI (reference sequence). With 0 bases removed from V and 2 bases from J, the gap between germline ends came to 14 bases. CDR3 nucleotide sequence: TGTGCCAGCAGTTACTCGGGCAGGGGGGATCCCTACGAGCAGTACTTC. It specifies CASSYSGRGDPYEQYF.

The V call is TRBV2, the J call TRBJ2-7; no firm D call. In germline, CDR1 is SNHLY, CDR2 FYNNEI. This CDR3 region has 11 residues. The V and J ends lost 3 bases and 7 bases respectively, with 7 bases between them. CDR3 sequence: CASSESGEQYF. CDR3 nucleotides: TGTGCCAGCAGTGAGTCGGGTGAGCAGTACTTC.

The V call is TRBV10-3, the J call TRBJ2-7; weak D call: TRBD2 (5 bases). V lost 0 bases, J lost 2 bases, and 8 bases lay in between. In germline, CDR1 is ENHRY, CDR2 SYGVKD. This CDR3 is 14 amino acids long. The CDR3 nucleotides read TGTGCCATCAGTGAGTCTGGACTGACCTACGAGCAGTACTTC. Translated: CAISESGLTYEQYF.

The chain employs TRBV5-4 and TRBJ1-6; D is perhaps TRBD1 (5 bases). Germline loops: CDR1 SGHNT, CDR2 YYREEE (reference sequence). The V end lost 1 base, the J end lost 9 bases, and 17 bases lay between the germline ends. This CDR3 is 16 amino acids long. DNA for the CDR3: TGTGCCAGCAGCTTGTGGCAGGGAAGCGTCTTTTCACCCCTCCACTTT. Translated: CASSLWQGSVFSPLHF.

The genes are TRBV5-4 and TRBJ2-7; perhaps TRBD1 as D (6 bases). The CDR3 spans 13 residues. Germline assignment: CDR1 SGHNT and CDR2 YYREEE (reference sequence). The V and J ends lost 0 bases and 5 bases respectively, with 9 bases between them. CDR3 sequence reads: CASSLAGVDEQYF. Here the CDR3 DNA reads TGTGCCAGCAGCTTGGCAGGGGTTGACGAGCAGTACTTC.

The gene calls are TRBV6-2 or TRBV6-3 and TRBJ2-5; 10 positions match TRBD2. CDR3 length equals 18 residues. Trimming removed 2 bases from V and 1 base from J; junction bases left unmatched: 10. Germline CDR1 and CDR2: MNHEY and SVGEGT. The CDR3 sequence: CASSYPSSGGRSQETQYF. The CDR3 nucleotides are TGTGCCAGCAGTTACCCGTCTAGCGGGGGTAGGTCCCAAGAGACCCAGTACTTC.

The chain combines TRBV9 with TRBJ2-2, with a weak D call TRBD2 (6 bases). Germline values: CDR1 SGDLS, CDR2 YYNGEE. CDR3 length equals 15 residues. Trimming pared 3 bases from V and 1 base from J, leaving 10 bases between. This chain's CDR3 is CASSGGSGNTGELFF. The CDR3 nucleotides are TGTGCCAGCAGCGGGGGTAGCGGGAACACCGGGGAGCTGTTTTTT.

This rearrangement joins TRBV7-9 to TRBJ1-4; D not certain. The CDR3 runs 11 residues. V was trimmed by 5 bases and J by 7 bases, leaving 5 bases between them. Germline V lookup: CDR1 SEHNR, CDR2 FQNEAQ (reference sequence). CDR3: CASSGSEKLFF. The CDR3 DNA is TGTGCCAGCAGCGGGAGTGAAAAACTGTTTTTT.

V usage is TRBV24-1 and J usage is TRBJ1-5, with D unresolved. This CDR3 comprises 14 residues. With 2 bases removed from V and 7 bases from J, the gap between germline ends came to 11 bases. Germline CDR1 is KGHDR and CDR2 is SFDVKD. CDR3 sequence reads: CATSDYRSGQPQHF. CDR3 DNA sequence: TGTGCCACCAGTGATTATAGGTCCGGGCAGCCCCAGCATTTT.

The chain uses TRBV4-3 and TRBJ2-7, with 8 bases fitting TRBD1. CDR1 is LGHNA, CDR2 YSLEER, per germline. The J segment lost 2 bases and the V segment lost 0 bases, leaving 3 bases of the junction unmatched. CDR3 length: 15 residues. CDR3 coding DNA: TGCGCCAGCAGCCAAGACGGGACAGGCCCCTACGAGCAGTACTTC. This gives the protein CASSQDGTGPYEQYF.

This clone was counted between two and nine times. The rearrangement links TRBV7-2 to TRBJ1-6; TRBD1 matches at 8 bases. This CDR3 spans 16 amino acids. Germline V gene sequence: CDR1 SGHTA, CDR2 FQGNSA. The J segment lost 4 bases and the V segment lost 2 bases, leaving 4 bases of the junction unmatched. The CDR3 reads CASSLRDRTYNSPLHF. In DNA form, the CDR3 reads TGTGCCAGCAGCTTACGGGACAGGACTTATAATTCACCCCTCCACTTT.

This clone has only one observation. This chain uses TRBV5-6 with TRBJ2-1; D call uncertain. The germline V gene encodes CDR1 SGHDT and CDR2 YYEEEE. This CDR3 region has 13 residues. V was trimmed by 2 bases and J by 4 bases, leaving 7 bases between them. The CDR3 region has the DNA TGTGCCAGCAGCTTAAAACAATACAATGAGCAGTTCTTC. Translation gives CASSLKQYNEQFF.

V and J are TRBV6-4 and TRBJ2-3, with D perhaps TRBD2 (5 bases). This CDR3 spans 13 amino acids. V was trimmed by 6 bases and J by 4 bases, leaving 11 bases between them. The germline CDR1 and CDR2 sequences are MRHNA and SNTAGT. In nucleotides, the CDR3 is TGTGCCAGCAGGGAGACGGGGTCAGATACGCAGTATTTT. Translation gives CASRETGSDTQYF.

The V gene is TRBV30, the J gene TRBJ2-3; maybe TRBD1 (6 bases). The germline V and J ends were trimmed by 4 bases and 2 bases, with 10 bases remaining between them. CDR1 and CDR2 from the germline V gene are GTSNPN and SVGIG (reference sequence). CDR3 size: 13 residues. This chain's CDR3 is CAWTRGPTDTQYF. The CDR3 DNA sequence: TGTGCCTGGACCAGGGGCCCCACAGATACGCAGTATTTT.